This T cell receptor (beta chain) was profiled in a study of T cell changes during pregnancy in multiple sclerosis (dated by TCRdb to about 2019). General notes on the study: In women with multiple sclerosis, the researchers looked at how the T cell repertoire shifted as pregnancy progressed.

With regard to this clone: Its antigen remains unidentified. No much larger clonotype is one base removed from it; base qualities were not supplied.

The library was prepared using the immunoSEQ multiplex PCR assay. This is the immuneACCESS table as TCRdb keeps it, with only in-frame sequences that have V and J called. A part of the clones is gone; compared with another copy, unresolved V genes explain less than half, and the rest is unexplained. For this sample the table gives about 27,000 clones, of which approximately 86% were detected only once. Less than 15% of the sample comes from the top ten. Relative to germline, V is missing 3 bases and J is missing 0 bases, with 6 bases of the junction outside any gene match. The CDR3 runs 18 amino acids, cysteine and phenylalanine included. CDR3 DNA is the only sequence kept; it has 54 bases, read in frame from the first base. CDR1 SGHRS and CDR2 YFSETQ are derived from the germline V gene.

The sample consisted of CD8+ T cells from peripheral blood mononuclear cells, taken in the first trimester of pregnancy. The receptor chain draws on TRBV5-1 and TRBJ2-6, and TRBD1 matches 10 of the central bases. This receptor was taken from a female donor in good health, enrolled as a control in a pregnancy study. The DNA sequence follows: TGCGCCAGCAGCTCCCGACAGGGGGCGCACTCTGGGGCCAACGTCCTGACTTTC. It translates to CASSSRQGAHSGANVLTF. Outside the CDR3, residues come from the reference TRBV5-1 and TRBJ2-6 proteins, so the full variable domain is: KAGVTQTPRYLIKTRGQQVTLSCSPISGHRSVSWYQQTPGQGLQFLFEYFSETQRNKGNFPGRFSGRQFSNSRSEMNVSTLELGDSALYLCASSSRQGAHSGANVLTFGAGSRLTVL.